The present T cell receptor beta chain was sequenced within a study of T-cell memory formation after mild COVID-19. This clonotype was counted ten times or more. The antigen remains unidentified. There are 14 residues in the CDR3. V was trimmed by 3 bases and J by 2 bases, leaving 10 bases between them. CDR1 and CDR2 (germline): SGHTA, FQGNSA. Broader study findings: The pre-infection memory compartment contained some responding clones, suggesting cross-reactive memory joined. CM and EM subsets held most contracting CD4+ clones; EMRA held CD8+ ones.

TCRdb independently ran MiXCR on the 5' RACE reads; one entry per CDR3 protein. The data contain roughly 300,000 distinct CDR3 sequences, 8.2% of them seen just once; the ten biggest clones take up 22%. This chain connects TRBV7-2 to TRBJ2-5, with D perhaps TRBD1 (6 bases). Source material: PBMCs or a T cell subset sorted from them (not recorded which). The clonotype was recovered from a man younger than 35 who had mild COVID-19 (a few samples of this study predate the infection). Cell type and time point are not known. CDR3 nucleotide sequence: TGTGCCAGCAGCTTTGGGGACACACAAGAGACCCAGTACTTC. It encodes CASSFGDTQETQYF.